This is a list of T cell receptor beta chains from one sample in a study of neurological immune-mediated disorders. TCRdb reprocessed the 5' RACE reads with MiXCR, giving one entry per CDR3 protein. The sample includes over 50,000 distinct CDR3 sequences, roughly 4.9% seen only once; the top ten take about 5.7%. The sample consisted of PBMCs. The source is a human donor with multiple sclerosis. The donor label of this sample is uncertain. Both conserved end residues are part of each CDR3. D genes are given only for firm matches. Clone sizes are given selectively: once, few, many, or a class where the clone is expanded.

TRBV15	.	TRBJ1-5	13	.	CATSRRQGQPQHF	TGTGCCACCAGCAGACGACAAGGACAGCCCCAGCATTTT
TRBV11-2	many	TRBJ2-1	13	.	CASSLRLDNEQFF	TGTGCCAGCAGCCTCCGTTTGGACAATGAGCAGTTCTTC
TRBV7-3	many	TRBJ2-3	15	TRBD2	CASSKSSGTTDTQYF	TGTGCCAGCAGTAAGTCTAGCGGGACCACAGATACGCAGTATTTT
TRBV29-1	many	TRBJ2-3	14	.	CSVEERGSTDTQYF	TGCAGCGTTGAAGAAAGAGGAAGCACAGATACGCAGTATTTT
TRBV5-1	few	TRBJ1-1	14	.	CASSLGTLNTEAFF	TGCGCCAGCAGCTTGGGGACACTGAACACTGAAGCTTTCTTT
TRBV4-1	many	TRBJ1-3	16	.	CASSQGGLTSGNTIYF	TGCGCCAGCAGCCAAGGGGGCCTTACCTCTGGAAACACCATATATTTT
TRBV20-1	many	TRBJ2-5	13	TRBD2	CSAGTRRQETQYF	TGCAGTGCGGGGACTAGGCGCCAAGAGACCCAGTACTTC
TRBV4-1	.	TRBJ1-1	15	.	CASSHAARTNTEAFF	TGCGCCAGCAGCCACGCCGCGAGGACGAACACTGAAGCTTTCTTT
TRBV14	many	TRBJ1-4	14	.	CASSQDWGHEKLFF	TGTGCCAGCAGCCAAGATTGGGGGCATGAAAAACTGTTTTTT
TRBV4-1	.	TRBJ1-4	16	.	CASSQPRTFPNEKLFF	TGCGCCAGCAGCCAACCGCGGACTTTCCCTAATGAAAAACTGTTTTTT
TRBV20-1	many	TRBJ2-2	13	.	CSARDPRAGELFF	TGCAGTGCTAGAGACCCGAGGGCCGGGGAGCTGTTTTTT
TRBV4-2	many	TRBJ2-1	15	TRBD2	CASSQGLADPNEQFF	TGTGCCAGCAGCCAAGGACTAGCGGACCCCAATGAGCAGTTCTTC
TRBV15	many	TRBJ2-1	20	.	CATSGWEDKQKQSSYNEQFF	TGTGCCACCAGCGGCTGGGAAGACAAGCAGAAACAGAGCTCCTACAATGAGCAGTTCTTC
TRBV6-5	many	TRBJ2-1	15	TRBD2	CASRAGTVTYNEQFF	TGTGCCAGCAGAGCGGGGACGGTTACCTACAATGAGCAGTTCTTC
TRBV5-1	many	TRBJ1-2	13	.	CASSLGANYGYTF	TGCGCCAGCAGCTTGGGGGCTAACTATGGCTACACCTTC
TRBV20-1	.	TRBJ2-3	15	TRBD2	CSAGPSGGQPDTQYF	TGCAGTGCTGGACCTAGCGGGGGACAACCAGATACGCAGTATTTT
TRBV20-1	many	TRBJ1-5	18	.	CSAREWGGTWRVGQPQHF	TGCAGTGCTAGAGAGTGGGGTGGTACTTGGAGGGTCGGTCAGCCCCAGCATTTT
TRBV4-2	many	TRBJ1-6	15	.	CASSQFGTDNSPLHF	TGTGCCAGCAGCCAATTCGGAACAGATAATTCACCCCTCCACTTT